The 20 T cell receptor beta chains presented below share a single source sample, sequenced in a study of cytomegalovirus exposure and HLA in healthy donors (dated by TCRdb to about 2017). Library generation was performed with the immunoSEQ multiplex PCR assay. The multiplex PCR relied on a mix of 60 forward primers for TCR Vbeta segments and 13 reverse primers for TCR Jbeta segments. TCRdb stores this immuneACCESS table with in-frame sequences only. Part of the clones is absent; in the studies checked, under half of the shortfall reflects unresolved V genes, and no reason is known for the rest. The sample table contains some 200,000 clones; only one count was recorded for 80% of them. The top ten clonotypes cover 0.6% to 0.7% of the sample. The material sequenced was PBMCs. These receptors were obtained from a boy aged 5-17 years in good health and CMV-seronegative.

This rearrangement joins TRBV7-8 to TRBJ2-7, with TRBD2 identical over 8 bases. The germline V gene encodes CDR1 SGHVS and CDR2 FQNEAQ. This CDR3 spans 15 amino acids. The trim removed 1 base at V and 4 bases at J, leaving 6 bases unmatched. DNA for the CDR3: TGTGCCAGCAGCTTAGAATCCGGGGGGGGGTACGAGCAGTACTTC. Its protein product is CASSLESGGGYEQYF. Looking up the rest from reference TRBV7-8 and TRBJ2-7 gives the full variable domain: GAGVSQSPRYKVAKRGQDVALRCDPISGHVSLFWYQQALGQGPEFLTYFQNEAQLDKSGLPSDRFFAERPEGSVSTLKIQRTQQEDSAVYLCASSLESGGGYEQYFGPGTRLTVT.

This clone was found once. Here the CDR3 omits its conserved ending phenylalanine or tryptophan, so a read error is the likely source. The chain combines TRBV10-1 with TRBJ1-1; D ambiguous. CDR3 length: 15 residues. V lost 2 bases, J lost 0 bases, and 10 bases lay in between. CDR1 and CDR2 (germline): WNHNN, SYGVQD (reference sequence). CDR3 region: CASSERGRLNTEAFL. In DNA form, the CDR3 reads TGCGCCAGCAGTGAGAGAGGTCGGCTGAACACTGAAGCTTTCCTT.

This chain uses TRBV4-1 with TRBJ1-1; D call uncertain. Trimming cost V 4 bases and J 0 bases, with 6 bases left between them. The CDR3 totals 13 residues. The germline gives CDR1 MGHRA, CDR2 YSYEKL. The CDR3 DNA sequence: TGCGCCAGCAGCCCTGTAGTGAACACTGAAGCTTTCTTT. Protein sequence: CASSPVVNTEAFF.

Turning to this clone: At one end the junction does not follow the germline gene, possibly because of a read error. CDR3 coding DNA: TGCGCCAGCAGCTTGGGGGACAGTTTCTCTGGAAACACCACATATTTT. Translation gives CASSLGDSFSGNTTYF. This chain links TRBV5-1 with TRBJ1-3; 7 bases map to TRBD1. This CDR3 has 16 residues. The V gene's germline CDR1 is SGHRS and CDR2 YFSETQ.

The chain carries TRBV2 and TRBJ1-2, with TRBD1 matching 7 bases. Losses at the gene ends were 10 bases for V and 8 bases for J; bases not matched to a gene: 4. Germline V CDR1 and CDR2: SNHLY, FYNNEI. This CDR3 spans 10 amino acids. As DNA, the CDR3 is TGTGCCACTGAGACAGGGGGCTACACCTTC. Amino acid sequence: CATETGGYTF.

The CDR3 nucleotides are TGCGCCAGCAGCTTGGGGGGACAGGGTGGTACTGAAGCTTTCTTT. As protein: CASSLGGQGGTEAFF. V and J are TRBV5-1 and TRBJ1-1; TRBD1 aligns across 9 bases. The CDR3 runs to 15 residues. CDR1 is SGHRS, CDR2 YFSETQ, per germline. After removal of 0 bases from V and 5 bases from J, the junction contained 5 bases not matched to a gene.

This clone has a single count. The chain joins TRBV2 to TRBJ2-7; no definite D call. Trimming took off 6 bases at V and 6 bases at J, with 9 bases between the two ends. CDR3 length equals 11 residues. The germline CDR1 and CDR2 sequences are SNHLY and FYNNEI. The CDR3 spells CASSARPEQYF. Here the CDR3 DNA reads TGTGCCAGCAGCGCGAGGCCCGAGCAGTACTTC.

The CDR3 sequence is CASSDSKGRGQTIDEQYF. The CDR3 nucleotides are TGTGCCAGCAGTGACTCGAAAGGCAGGGGCCAAACTATCGACGAGCAGTACTTC. This chain joins TRBV6-4 and TRBJ2-5; tentative D call: TRBD1 (6 bases). The assigned J gene may be wrong: the sequence end matches TRBJ2-7 better. CDR1 MRHNA and CDR2 SNTAGT come from the germline V gene. The CDR3 contains 18 residues.

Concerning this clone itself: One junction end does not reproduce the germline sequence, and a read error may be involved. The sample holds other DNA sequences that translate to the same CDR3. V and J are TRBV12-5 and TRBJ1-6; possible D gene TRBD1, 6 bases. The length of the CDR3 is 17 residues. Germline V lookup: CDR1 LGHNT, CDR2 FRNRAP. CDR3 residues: CASGLVHQGKMSSPLHF. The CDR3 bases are TGTGCTAGTGGTTTGGTACATCAGGGGAAGATGTCTTCACCCCTCCATTTT. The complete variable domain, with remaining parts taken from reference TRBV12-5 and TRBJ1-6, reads DARVTQTPRHKVTEMGQEVTMRCQPILGHNTVFWYRQTMMQGLELLAYFRNRAPLDDSGMPKDRFSAEMPDATLATLKIQPSEPRDSAVYFCASGLVHQGKMSSPLHFGNGTRLTVT.

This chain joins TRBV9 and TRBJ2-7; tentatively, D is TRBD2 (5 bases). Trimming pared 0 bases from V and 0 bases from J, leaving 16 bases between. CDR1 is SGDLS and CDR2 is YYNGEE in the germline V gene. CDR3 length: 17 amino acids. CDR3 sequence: CASSVDSGSGSSYEQYF. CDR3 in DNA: TGTGCCAGCAGCGTAGATTCGGGGAGTGGAAGCTCCTACGAGCAGTACTTC. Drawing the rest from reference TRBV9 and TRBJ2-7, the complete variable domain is DSGVTQTPKHLITATGQRVTLRCSPRSGDLSVYWYQQSLDQGLQFLIQYYNGEERAKGNILERFSAQQFPDLHSELNLSSLELGDSALYFCASSVDSGSGSSYEQYFGPGTRLTVT.

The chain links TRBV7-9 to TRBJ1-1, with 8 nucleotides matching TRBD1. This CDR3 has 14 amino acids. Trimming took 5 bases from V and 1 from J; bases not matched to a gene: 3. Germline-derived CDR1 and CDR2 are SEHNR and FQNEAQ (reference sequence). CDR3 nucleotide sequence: TGTGCCAGCAGCGCTGGACAGGGGAACACTGAAGCTTTCTTT. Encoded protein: CASSAGQGNTEAFF. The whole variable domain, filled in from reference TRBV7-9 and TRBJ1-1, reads DTGVSQNPRHKITKRGQNVTFRCDPISEHNRLYWYRQTLGQGPEFLTYFQNEAQLEKSRLLSDRFSAERPKGSFSTLEIQRTEQGDSAMYLCASSAGQGNTEAFFGQGTRLTVV.

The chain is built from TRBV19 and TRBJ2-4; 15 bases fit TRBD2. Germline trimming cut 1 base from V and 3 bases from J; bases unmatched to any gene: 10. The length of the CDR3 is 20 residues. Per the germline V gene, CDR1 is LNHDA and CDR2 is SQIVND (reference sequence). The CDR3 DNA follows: TGTGCCAGTAGTATAGGCGGACTAGCGGGAGGGAATTATGGCAAAAACATTCAGTACTTC. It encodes CASSIGGLAGGNYGKNIQYF.

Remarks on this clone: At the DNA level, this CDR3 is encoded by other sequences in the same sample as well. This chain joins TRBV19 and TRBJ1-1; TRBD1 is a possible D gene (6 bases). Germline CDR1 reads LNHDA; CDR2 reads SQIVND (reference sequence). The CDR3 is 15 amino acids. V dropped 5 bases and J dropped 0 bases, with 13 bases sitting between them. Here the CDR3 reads CASSLTGLVNTEAFF. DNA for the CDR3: TGTGCCAGTAGTTTAACAGGGTTGGTGAACACTGAAGCTTTCTTT. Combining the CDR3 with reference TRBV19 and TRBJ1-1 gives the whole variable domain DGGITQSPKYLFRKEGQNVTLSCEQNLNHDAMYWYRQDPGQGLRLIYYSQIVNDFQKGDIAEGYSVSREKKESFPLTVTSAQKNPTAFYLCASSLTGLVNTEAFFGQGTRLTVV.

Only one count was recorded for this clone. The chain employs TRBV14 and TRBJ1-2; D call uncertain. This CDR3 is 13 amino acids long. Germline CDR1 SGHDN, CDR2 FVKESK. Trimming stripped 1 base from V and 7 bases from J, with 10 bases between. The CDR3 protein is CASSQVARSGYTF. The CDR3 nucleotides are TGTGCCAGCAGCCAAGTAGCCAGATCTGGCTACACCTTC.

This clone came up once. The CDR3 reads CASSIDPGEPPGGYTF. The CDR3 region has the DNA TGTGCCAGTAGTATAGACCCGGGGGAGCCCCCGGGTGGCTACACCTTC. The V and J genes are TRBV19 and TRBJ1-2; TRBD1 is a possible D gene (5 bases). Germline lookup yields CDR1 LNHDA and CDR2 SQIVND (reference sequence). There are 16 residues in the CDR3. With 0 bases removed from V and 7 bases from J, the gap between germline ends came to 18 bases. The complete variable domain, with remaining parts taken from reference TRBV19 and TRBJ1-2, reads DGGITQSPKYLFRKEGQNVTLSCEQNLNHDAMYWYRQDPGQGLRLIYYSQIVNDFQKGDIAEGYSVSREKKESFPLTVTSAQKNPTAFYLCASSIDPGEPPGGYTFGSGTRLTVV.

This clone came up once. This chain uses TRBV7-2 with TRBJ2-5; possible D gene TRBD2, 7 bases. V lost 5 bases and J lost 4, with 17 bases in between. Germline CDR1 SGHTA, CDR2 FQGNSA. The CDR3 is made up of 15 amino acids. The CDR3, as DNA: TGTGCCAGCAGCGGGGGGGCTAATAGGGGAGAGACCCAGTACTTC. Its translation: CASSGGANRGETQYF.

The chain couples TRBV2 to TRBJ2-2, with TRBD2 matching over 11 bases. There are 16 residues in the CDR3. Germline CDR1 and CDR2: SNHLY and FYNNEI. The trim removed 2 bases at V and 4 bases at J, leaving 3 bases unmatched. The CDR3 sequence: CASSESLAGGTGELFF. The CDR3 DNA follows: TGTGCCAGCAGTGAATCCCTAGCGGGGGGCACCGGGGAGCTGTTTTTT. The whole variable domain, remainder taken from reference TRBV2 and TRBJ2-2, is EPEVTQTPSHQVTQMGQEVILRCVPISNHLYFYWYRQILGQKVEFLVSFYNNEISEKSEIFDDQFSVERPDGSNFTLKIRSTKLEDSAMYFCASSESLAGGTGELFFGEGSRLTVL.

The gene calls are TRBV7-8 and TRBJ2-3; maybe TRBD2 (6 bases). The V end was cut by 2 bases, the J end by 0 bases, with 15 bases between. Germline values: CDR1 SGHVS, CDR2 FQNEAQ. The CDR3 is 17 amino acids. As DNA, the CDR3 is TGTGCCAGCAGCTTACCCGAGGTAGCGGAGAGCACAGATACGCAGTATTTT. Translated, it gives CASSLPEVAESTDTQYF.

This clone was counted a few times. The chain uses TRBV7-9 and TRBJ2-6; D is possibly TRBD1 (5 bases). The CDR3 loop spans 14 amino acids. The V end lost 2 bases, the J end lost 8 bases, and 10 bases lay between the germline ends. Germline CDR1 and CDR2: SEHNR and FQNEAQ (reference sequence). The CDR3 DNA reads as TGTGCCAGCAGCTTAACGGCAGGGCCCAACGTCCTGACTTTC. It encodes CASSLTAGPNVLTF. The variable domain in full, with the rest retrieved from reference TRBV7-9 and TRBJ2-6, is DTGVSQNPRHKITKRGQNVTFRCDPISEHNRLYWYRQTLGQGPEFLTYFQNEAQLEKSRLLSDRFSAERPKGSFSTLEIQRTEQGDSAMYLCASSLTAGPNVLTFGAGSRLTVL.

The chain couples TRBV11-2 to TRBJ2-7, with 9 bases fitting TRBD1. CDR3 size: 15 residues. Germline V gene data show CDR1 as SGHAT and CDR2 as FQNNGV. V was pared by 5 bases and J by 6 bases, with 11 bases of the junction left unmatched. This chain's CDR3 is CASSHRDRETREQYF. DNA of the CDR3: TGTGCCAGCAGCCACCGGGACAGGGAAACTCGCGAGCAGTACTTC.